These 22 T cell receptor beta chains were sequenced from one sample in a study of cytomegalovirus exposure and HLA in healthy donors. Some clones are missing from TCRdb's copy, which holds only in-frame ones; the method was immunoSEQ multiplex PCR. The profile shows roughly 150,000 clones, roughly nine tenths of them singletons. Input material: PBMCs. The origin of the receptors is a man younger than 30 in good health and CMV-seronegative.

The chain employs TRBV29-1 and TRBJ1-2, with a weak D call TRBD1 (5 bases). V lost 5 bases and J 2 bases, leaving 21 bases between the germline ends. This CDR3 is 16 amino acids long. Germline CDR1 reads SQVTM; CDR2 reads ANQGSEA. The CDR3 here is CSVPRPQGGKNYGYTF. The CDR3 DNA reads as TGCAGCGTTCCTAGACCCCAGGGTGGGAAAAACTATGGCTACACCTTC.

This chain uses TRBV4-1 with TRBJ1-5; no clear D. Per the germline V gene, CDR1 is MGHRA and CDR2 is YSYEKL. Trimming cost V 8 bases and J 2 bases, with 16 bases left between them. The CDR3 has 15 residues. The CDR3 region is CASGPGNGGNQPQHF. CDR3 sequence (DNA): TGCGCCAGCGGTCCCGGGAATGGGGGCAATCAGCCCCAGCATTTT.

The CDR3 nucleotides read TGTGCCGTGGGACAGGGGCCCTCCTACGAGCAGTACGTC. This codes for CAVGQGPSYEQYV. This chain connects TRBV10-3 to TRBJ2-7; 10 bases line up with TRBD1. The CDR3 has 13 amino acids. V trimming: 11 bases; J trimming: 0 bases; junction bases outside the gene matches: 4. From germline, CDR1 is ENHRY and CDR2 SYGVKD.

This rearrangement joins TRBV18 to TRBJ2-7; 9 bases fit TRBD1. The CDR3 contains 14 residues. With 4 bases clipped from V and 5 bases from J, the junction kept 6 bases outside the gene matches. Germline V gene sequence: CDR1 KGHSH, CDR2 LQKENI. Here the CDR3 DNA reads TGTGCCAGCTCACGGGGACAGGGCATCAACGAGCAGTACTTC. The encoded protein is CASSRGQGINEQYF. Together with reference TRBV18 and TRBJ2-7, the CDR3 gives the full variable domain: NAGVMQNPRHLVRRRGQEARLRCSPMKGHSHVYWYRQLPEEGLKFMVYLQKENIIDESGMPKERFSAEFPKEGPSILRIQQVVRGDSAAYFCASSRGQGINEQYFGPGTRLTVT.

The genes are TRBV9 and TRBJ2-7, with a possible D match to TRBD1 (6 bases). V was pared by 3 bases and J by 6 bases, with 16 bases between. CDR1 is SGDLS and CDR2 is YYNGEE in the germline V gene. This CDR3 comprises 14 residues. The CDR3 DNA reads TGTGCCAGCAGCGAGAACGCCAGGGGACGCGAGCAGTACTTC. This translates into CASSENARGREQYF.

Points on this clone: A junction end diverges from the germline sequence, so it may reflect a read error. The gene calls are TRBV18 and TRBJ1-3; D gene ambiguous. The germline CDR1 and CDR2 sequences are KGHSH and LQKENI. CDR3 length: 15 residues. CDR3 coding DNA: TGTGCCAGCTCACCACTGGTGAGGCCTGGGAACACCATATATTTT. It specifies CASSPLVRPGNTIYF. The whole variable domain, remainder taken from reference TRBV18 and TRBJ1-3, is NAGVMQNPRHLVRRRGQEARLRCSPMKGHSHVYWYRQLPEEGLKFMVYLQKENIIDESGMPKERFSAEFPKEGPSILRIQQVVRGDSAAYFCASSPLVRPGNTIYFGEGSWLTVV.

The CDR3 DNA reads as TGTGCCAGCAGTGTCAGAATCCCGGGACAGGGTGGTTCACCCCTCCACTTT. Its protein product is CASSVRIPGQGGSPLHF. V and J are TRBV27 and TRBJ1-6; 9 nucleotides agree with TRBD1. Germline-derived CDR1 and CDR2 are MNHEY and SMNVEV (reference sequence). CDR3 size: 17 residues. With 5 bases clipped from V and 9 bases from J, the junction kept 14 bases outside the gene matches.

In its sample, this clone was seen once. This chain links TRBV11-2 with TRBJ2-7; 7 bases agree with TRBD2. The V gene's germline CDR1 is SGHAT and CDR2 FQNNGV. The CDR3 is 15 residues long. V shed 1 base, J shed 0 bases, and the junction held 3 bases outside the gene matches. The CDR3, as DNA: TGTGCCAGCAGCTTAGGGCGCGGGGGCTCCTACGAGCAGTACTTC. This codes for CASSLGRGGSYEQYF.

The chain links TRBV9 to TRBJ2-1; TRBD2 aligns across 9 bases. Germline-derived CDR1 and CDR2 are SGDLS and YYNGEE. Unmatched junction bases numbered 1, after V lost 0 bases and J lost 0 bases. The CDR3 consists of 16 residues. The CDR3 sequence is CASSVGSGSSYNEQFF. CDR3 bases: TGTGCCAGCAGCGTAGGTAGCGGGAGCTCCTACAATGAGCAGTTCTTC.

CDR3 sequence reads: CASSWGDRRFYEQYF. The CDR3 DNA follows: TGTGCCAGCAGCTGGGGGGACAGGCGATTCTACGAGCAGTACTTC. The chain employs TRBV5-4 and TRBJ2-7; 8 positions agree with TRBD1. Unmatched junction bases numbered 8, after V lost 3 bases and J lost 3 bases. Germline loops: CDR1 SGHNT, CDR2 YYREEE (reference sequence). The CDR3 has 15 amino acids.

The rearrangement joins TRBV9 to TRBJ2-1; 14 bases fit TRBD2. Germline CDR1 SGDLS, CDR2 YYNGEE. The CDR3 spans 16 residues. The ends lost 2 bases at V and 7 bases at J; junction bases unmatched: 5. The CDR3 spells CASSVGLAGVENEQFF. The CDR3 nucleotides are TGTGCCAGCAGCGTGGGACTAGCGGGGGTTGAGAATGAGCAGTTCTTC.

This clone was observed a handful of times. This chain links TRBV6-5 with TRBJ1-2, with TRBD1 matching over 9 bases. The ends lost 5 bases at V and 6 bases at J; junction bases unmatched: 10. CDR1 MNHEY and CDR2 SVGAGI come from the germline V gene. The CDR3 consists of 15 residues. The CDR3 reads CASSLGQGRRNGYTF. Written as DNA, the CDR3 is TGTGCCAGCAGTCTAGGACAGGGGAGGAGGAATGGCTACACCTTC.

This clone was seen a handful of times. The genes are TRBV6-6 and TRBJ2-7, with 7 bases that match TRBD1. The CDR3 has 15 residues. V gave up 2 bases and J gave up 0 bases; unmatched junction bases: 4. From germline, CDR1 is MNHNY and CDR2 SVGAGI (reference sequence). CDR3 in DNA: TGTGCCAGCAGTTACGTTGGGGACAGCTCCTACGAGCAGTACGTC. Its translation: CASSYVGDSSYEQYV.

V usage is TRBV11-3 and J usage is TRBJ2-3; 10 bases agree with TRBD2. This CDR3 contains 16 residues. Per the germline V gene, CDR1 is SGHNT and CDR2 is YENEEA. V lost 4 bases and J lost 2; bases outside the gene matches: 6. CDR3 coding DNA: TGTGCCAGCAGCTCCGGACTAGCGGAGATCACAGATACGCAGTATTTT. This gives the protein CASSSGLAEITDTQYF.

CDR3 DNA: TGTGCCAGTAGTCCAGGACGACAGGGGAGGAAGTACGAGCAGTACGTC. Translating gives CASSPGRQGRKYEQYV. The chain is built from TRBV19 and TRBJ2-7; 8 bases fit TRBD1. Germline CDR1 and CDR2: LNHDA and SQIVND (reference sequence). V shed 5 bases and J 4 bases; nucleotides not matched to a gene: 13. The CDR3 contains 16 residues.

V usage is TRBV4-3 and J usage is TRBJ2-2, with a tentative D call TRBD2 (5 bases). Trimming cost V 0 bases and J 0 bases, with 11 bases left between them. This CDR3 comprises 17 residues. Germline CDR1 LGHNA, CDR2 YSLEER. CDR3 sequence (DNA): TGCGCCAGCAGCCAAGATTCGTACGGGACGAACACCGGGGAGCTGTTTTTT. This codes for CASSQDSYGTNTGELFF.

The genes are TRBV13 and TRBJ2-3; 7 positions match TRBD1. The CDR3 extends over 16 amino acids. CDR1 is PRHDT, CDR2 FYEKMQ, per germline (reference sequence). Losses at the gene ends were 5 bases for V and 2 bases for J; bases not matched to a gene: 10. CDR3 loop: CASSPATGIHTDTQYF. The CDR3, as DNA: TGTGCCAGCAGCCCGGCGACAGGGATCCACACAGATACGCAGTATTTT.

The V call is TRBV29-1, the J call TRBJ2-5; TRBD1 aligns across 8 bases. The CDR3 is made up of 13 amino acids. The germline V gene has CDR1 SQVTM and CDR2 ANQGSEA. J was trimmed by 4 bases and V by 8 bases; bases with no gene match: 9. The CDR3 region is CSHSQGVGETQYF. CDR3 nucleotide sequence: TGCAGCCATTCACAGGGGGTAGGAGAGACCCAGTACTTC.

The genes are TRBV19 and TRBJ1-1; D is possibly TRBD1 (5 bases). The V gene's germline CDR1 is LNHDA and CDR2 SQIVND (reference sequence). The CDR3 length is 17 residues. Deletions cut 9 bases from V and 0 bases from J, with 23 bases between. CDR3 coding DNA: TGTGCCAGGACTCTCGGGACTACCAGATTAATGAACACTGAAGCTTTCTTT. This encodes CARTLGTTRLMNTEAFF.

The CDR3 DNA sequence: TGTGCCAGCAGTGCGGCGACAGGGGGCTGGAACACTGAAGCTTTCTTT. The encoded protein is CASSAATGGWNTEAFF. V gene TRBV2 combines with J gene TRBJ1-1; 10 nucleotides line up with TRBD1. Germline V gene lookup returns CDR1 SNHLY and CDR2 FYNNEI. The CDR3 is 16 residues long. Germline trimming cut 4 bases from V and 1 base from J; bases unmatched to any gene: 6.

The genes are TRBV18 and TRBJ2-3; 9 bases map to TRBD1. The CDR3 has 17 residues. With V trimmed by 3 bases and J by 6 bases, 13 bases remained unmatched. Germline V lookup: CDR1 KGHSH, CDR2 LQKENI. In DNA form, the CDR3 reads TGTGCCAGCTCACCGCTCCCGGGACAGGGCCGGGGGGATACGCAGTATTTT. Translation: CASSPLPGQGRGDTQYF.

This clone was seen once. Here the CDR3 DNA reads TGTGCCAGCAGGTCCGTAGCGGGGCCAAACAATGAGCAGTTCTTC. Residues: CASRSVAGPNNEQFF. V usage is TRBV6-5 and J usage is TRBJ2-1, with 8 bases aligning to TRBD2. V lost 6 bases to trimming and J lost 5 bases; unmatched junction nucleotides: 9. This CDR3 is 15 amino acids long. Germline V gives CDR1 MNHEY, CDR2 SVGAGI.